Listed here are 17 T cell receptor beta chains from one sample, sequenced in a study of neurological immune-mediated disorders. Stated time point: longitudinal time-point 2. TCRdb passed the 5' RACE reads through MiXCR, listing each CDR3 protein once. Altogether some 60,000 distinct CDR3 sequences are present, about 8.9% being singletons, with the ten largest covering around 12%. The material sequenced was PBMCs. These receptors were collected from a man aged 25-45 years in good health.

This chain joins TRBV28 and TRBJ1-5; 9 bases match TRBD1. The V gene end was trimmed by 6 bases and the J gene end by 2 bases; junction bases not matched to a gene: 2. The CDR3 consists of 14 residues. The germline V gene has CDR1 MDHEN and CDR2 SYDVKM. The CDR3 coding sequence is TGTGCCAGCAGACGGACAGGGGGCAATCAGCCCCAGCATTTT. Translation: CASRRTGGNQPQHF.

V is TRBV30 and J is TRBJ2-5, with D possibly matching TRBD1 (5 bases). The CDR3 length is 13 residues. The germline V gene has CDR1 GTSNPN and CDR2 SVGIG (reference sequence). V was clipped by 3 bases and J by 5 bases, with 13 bases between them. This CDR3 is CAWSLGDGETQYF. The CDR3 bases are TGTGCCTGGAGCTTAGGGGATGGGGAGACCCAGTACTTC.

This clonotype came up many times. The V and J genes are TRBV27 and TRBJ1-4, with D maybe TRBD1 (5 bases). From germline, CDR1 is MNHEY and CDR2 SMNVEV (reference sequence). This CDR3 comprises 15 residues. V shed 10 bases and J shed 0 bases, with 15 bases lying between them. The DNA for the CDR3 is TGTGCCACCAACGTCAGGGTACCAACTAATGAAAAACTGTTTTTT. It encodes CATNVRVPTNEKLFF.

This clonotype showed up many times. This chain joins TRBV29-1 and TRBJ2-2; 9 bases fit TRBD1. The germline gives CDR1 SQVTM, CDR2 ANQGSEA. This CDR3 is 14 amino acids long. Trimming took 7 bases from V and 5 from J; bases not matched to a gene: 8. The CDR3: CSASGQGGTGELFF. The CDR3 region has the DNA TGCAGCGCGTCGGGACAGGGAGGGACCGGGGAGCTGTTTTTT.

The rearrangement joins TRBV7-2 to TRBJ1-1; D unclear. Trimming removed 1 base at V and 1 base at J, with 10 bases between. This CDR3 is 15 amino acids long. CDR1 is SGHTA, CDR2 FQGNSA, per germline. CDR3 nucleotide sequence: TGTGCCAGCAGCTTAGGTCCGGGCCCGAACACTGAAGCTTTCTTT. Translated: CASSLGPGPNTEAFF.

This clonotype was seen ten or more times. CDR3 DNA sequence: TGTGCCAGCAGTGAAGCCGTAGCGGGTTTCTCCTACGAGCAGTACTTC. Translation gives CASSEAVAGFSYEQYF. This chain links TRBV6-1 with TRBJ2-7; 7 bases line up with TRBD2. The V segment lost 0 bases and the J segment 0 bases; nucleotides outside the gene matches: 5. CDR1 is MNHNS, CDR2 SASEGT, per germline. The CDR3 is 16 residues long.

In this sample, this clonotype turned up many times. The V and J genes are TRBV28 and TRBJ2-5, with TRBD2 matching 14 bases. The junction had 6 bases not matched to a gene; V was cut back by 4 bases and J by 5 bases. The length of the CDR3 is 16 residues. Germline CDR1 MDHEN, CDR2 SYDVKM. The CDR3 spells CASSYDRLAGGETQYF. DNA for the CDR3: TGTGCCAGCAGTTATGACCGACTAGCGGGAGGGGAGACCCAGTACTTC.

There are many counts of this clonotype. This sequence joins TRBV28 and TRBJ2-3, with 7 nucleotides matching TRBD2. CDR3 length equals 16 residues. The V gene's germline CDR1 is MDHEN and CDR2 SYDVKM. The J segment lost 3 bases and the V segment lost 6 bases, leaving 12 bases of the junction unmatched. The CDR3 reads CASRPFPGGGTDTQYF. CDR3 DNA sequence: TGTGCCAGCAGGCCTTTCCCGGGAGGAGGTACAGATACGCAGTATTTT.

The rearrangement joins TRBV19 to TRBJ1-6; D ambiguous. Deletions cut 3 bases from V and 9 bases from J, with 12 bases between. The CDR3 spans 14 residues. CDR1 is LNHDA, CDR2 SQIVND, per germline (reference sequence). CDR3 bases: TGTGCCAGTAGTATTGGGTGGAATATTTCACCCCTCCACTTT. Encoded protein: CASSIGWNISPLHF.

This clonotype was detected many times. The chain joins TRBV20-1 to TRBJ2-1; maybe TRBD2 (5 bases). Germline CDR1 and CDR2: DFQATT and SNEGSKA (reference sequence). V lost 0 bases to trimming and J lost 0 bases, with 12 bases between them. The CDR3 has 16 residues. CDR3 loop: CSARDGAGSSYNEQFF. The DNA for the CDR3 is TGCAGTGCTAGAGATGGCGCGGGTAGCTCCTACAATGAGCAGTTCTTC.

Ten or more counts support this clonotype. CDR3 in DNA: TGCAGTGCCATTGGCAGTTTCGATCAGCCCCAGCATTTT. Its protein product is CSAIGSFDQPQHF. The J gene is TRBJ1-5, the V gene TRBV20-1; D is unresolved. The germline V gene has CDR1 DFQATT and CDR2 SNEGSKA (reference sequence). V lost 6 bases and J 5 bases, leaving 14 bases between the germline ends. The CDR3 extends over 13 amino acids.

The sample holds many counts of this clonotype. The chain couples TRBV5-1 to TRBJ2-7, with a tentative D call TRBD2 (6 bases). Trimming removed 0 bases from V and 3 bases from J, with 10 bases in between. The CDR3 is made up of 14 amino acids. The germline CDR1 and CDR2 sequences are SGHRS and YFSETQ. The CDR3 spells CASSLEGGHYEQYF. Here the CDR3 DNA reads TGCGCCAGCAGCTTGGAGGGAGGCCACTACGAGCAGTACTTC.

In this sample, this clonotype is medium-sized. The chain combines TRBV9 with TRBJ2-1; 8 bases are shared with TRBD1. Trimming removed 3 bases from V and 8 bases from J; junction bases left unmatched: 4. The germline gives CDR1 SGDLS, CDR2 YYNGEE. The CDR3 covers 13 residues. CDR3 nucleotide sequence: TGTGCCAGCAGCGAGGAGGACAGGGATGAGCAGTTCTTC. It translates to CASSEEDRDEQFF.

A few counts support this clonotype. The genes are TRBV5-1 and TRBJ2-3; TRBD2 agrees at 14 bases. The CDR3 runs 17 residues. Trimming took 4 bases from V and 5 from J; bases not matched to a gene: 9. CDR1 SGHRS and CDR2 YFSETQ come from the germline V gene. The CDR3 here is CASSTGTSGGNGDTQYF. Written as DNA, the CDR3 is TGCGCCAGCAGCACCGGGACTAGCGGGGGCAATGGAGATACGCAGTATTTT. The full variable domain, in which reference TRBV5-1 and TRBJ2-3 provide the parts outside the CDR3, is KAGVTQTPRYLIKTRGQQVTLSCSPISGHRSVSWYQQTPGQGLQFLFEYFSETQRNKGNFPGRFSGRQFSNSRSEMNVSTLELGDSALYLCASSTGTSGGNGDTQYFGPGTRLTVL.

This clonotype was detected many times. The CDR3 DNA follows: TGTGCCAGCAGACCGACAGGGAACACTGAAGCTTTCTTT. This codes for CASRPTGNTEAFF. The J gene is TRBJ1-1, the V gene TRBV12-3 or TRBV12-4, with TRBD1 as a possible D gene (6 bases). The CDR3 extends over 13 amino acids. V was trimmed by 6 bases and J by 1 base, leaving 9 bases between them.

The chain has TRBV7-9 and TRBJ1-4, with D maybe TRBD1 (6 bases). The CDR3 loop spans 16 amino acids. The V gene's germline CDR1 is SEHNR and CDR2 FQNEAQ (reference sequence). The V gene lost 6 bases and the J gene lost 1 base, with 15 bases spanning the gap. The CDR3 region has the DNA TGTGCCAGCAGTTTGGGCCAGGGGATAACTAATGAAAAACTGTTTTTT. Translation gives CASSLGQGITNEKLFF.

This clonotype was detected ten times or more. The rearrangement uses TRBV3-1 and TRBJ1-2, with D possibly TRBD1 on 5 matching bases. This CDR3 has 16 amino acids. Trimming took 4 bases from V and 4 from J, leaving 19 bases between them. Germline lookup yields CDR1 LGHDT and CDR2 YNNKEL (reference sequence). CDR3 nucleotide sequence: TGTGCCAGCAGCCCACACGGGACGGCGGAAACCTATGGCTACACCTTC. Its protein product is CASSPHGTAETYGYTF.